This T cell receptor beta chain appears in the sequencing data of a study of blood T cell repertoires in COVID-19. The germline gives CDR1 LGHDT, CDR2 YNNKEL (reference sequence). This CDR3 is built from 14 residues. Trimming removed 5 bases at V and 4 bases at J, with 14 bases between. The method was immunoSEQ multiplex PCR; TCRdb's version includes in-frame clones alone and lacks a portion of them. This table holds fewer than 100,000 clones, 91% found once. The chain uses TRBV3-1 (or the pseudogene TRBV3-2) and TRBJ1-1, with D possibly TRBD1 on 5 matching bases. This receptor was identified in a woman in her 50s in a cohort sampled during active COVID-19. Source material: peripheral blood. The CDR3 nucleotides are TGTGCCAGCAGCTGGGGCGCGGTCGGCACTGAAGCTTTCTTT. Its protein is CASSWGAVGTEAFF.